Below, one T cell receptor beta chain is given with its context. The V segment lost 6 bases and the J segment 6 bases; nucleotides outside the gene matches: 10. The CDR3 spans 17 residues. Germline V lookup: CDR1 SGHVS, CDR2 FQNEAQ. This entry belongs to a study of shared clonotypes between healthy human individuals. Generated by immunoSEQ multiplex PCR, the TCRdb table keeps only in-frame clones and is missing some. Of around 650,000 clones listed, roughly 96% are singletons. CD45RO-negative cells were positively selected for CCR7, leaving out terminally differentiated effector memory CD45RA+ cells. This clonotype was obtained from a woman aged 25 to 39 in good health. Sequences were obtained from naive CD8+ T cells sorted from blood. This rearrangement joins TRBV7-8 to TRBJ2-2; 13 positions agree with TRBD2. The CDR3 bases are TGTGCCAGCAGTCCGGGACTAGCGGGGTCAAAGGCCGGGGAGCTGTTTTTT. Amino acids: CASSPGLAGSKAGELFF.